These T cell receptor beta chains were read from a single sample in a study of CD8+CD57+ T cells in acquired aplastic anemia. TCRdb fed the reads into MiXCR, producing one record per CDR3 protein. Of 250,000 to 350,000 distinct CDR3 sequences in the sample, around three fifths were seen once. Sequenced input: sorted CD4+, CD8+, or CD8+CD57+ T cells (not recorded which) from PBMCs. The receptor set was obtained from a human donor with aplastic anemia. The CDR3 runs from the conserved cysteine through the conserved F or W. The order of the fields is J gene, V gene, D gene, clone size, CDR3 DNA, CDR3 protein. The D gene is left open where the match is weak. The size entry is marked missing in some rows and otherwise reads once, few, many or a size class.

>TRBJ1-2|TRBV12-3/TRBV12-4|-|few
TGTGCCAGCAGTTCATCAGGATCCTATGGCTACACCTTC
CASSSSGSYGYTF
>TRBJ2-3|TRBV19|-|-
TGTGCCAGTACACCGGGACATTTGAGCACAGATACGCAGTATTTT
CASTPGHLSTDTQYF
>TRBJ2-3|TRBV7-9|-|-
TGTGCCAGCAACCCAGGGGCTAGCACAGATACGCAGTATTTT
CASNPGASTDTQYF
>TRBJ2-7|TRBV2|-|once
TGTGCCAGCCATGAGACCGGGGTTACCTACGAGCAGTACTTC
CASHETGVTYEQYF
>TRBJ2-5|TRBV7-9|TRBD1|-
TGTGCCAGCAGCTCGGGGACAGGACAGACCCAGTACTTC
CASSSGTGQTQYF
>TRBJ2-3|TRBV7-6|-|few
TGTGCCAGCAGCTTACCGGCCAGCTCCACAGATACGCAGTATTTT
CASSLPASSTDTQYF
>TRBJ2-7|TRBV20-1|TRBD1|-
TGCAGTGCTAGGCCGGGACAGGGGCCCTACGAGCAGTACTTC
CSARPGQGPYEQYF
>TRBJ1-1|TRBV5-4|-|once
TGTGCCAGCAGCTTGGTAAGGGTCCCTGAAGCTTTCTTT
CASSLVRVPEAFF
>TRBJ2-1|TRBV9|-|-
TGTGCCAGCAGCGCGGTTAGGTACAATGAGCAGTTCTTC
CASSAVRYNEQFF
>TRBJ1-1|TRBV4-1|-|once
TGCGCCAGCAGTTCCCCAGGGTCGGAGGGCTACTCTGAAGCTTTCTTT
CASSSPGSEGYSEAFF
>TRBJ1-2|TRBV6-5|-|many
TGTGCCAGCAGTTACTTACAGGGCTATGGCTACACCTTC
CASSYLQGYGYTF
>TRBJ2-1|TRBV7-2|-|-
TGTGCCAGCAGCTCCCGTAGTGGTGAGCAGTTCTTC
CASSSRSGEQFF
>TRBJ2-3|TRBV9|-|few
TGTGCCAGCAGCGTAGCAATCAGGGAAGATACGCAGTATTTT
CASSVAIREDTQYF